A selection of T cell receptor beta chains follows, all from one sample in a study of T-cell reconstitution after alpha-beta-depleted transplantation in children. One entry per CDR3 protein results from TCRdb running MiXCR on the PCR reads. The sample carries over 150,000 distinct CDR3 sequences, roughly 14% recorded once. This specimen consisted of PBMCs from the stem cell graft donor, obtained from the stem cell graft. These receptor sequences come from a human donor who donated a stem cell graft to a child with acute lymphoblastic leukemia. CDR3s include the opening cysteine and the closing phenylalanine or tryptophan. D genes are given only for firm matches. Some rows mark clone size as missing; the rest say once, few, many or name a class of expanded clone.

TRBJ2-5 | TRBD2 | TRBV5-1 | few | CASSFLAVSGTQYF | TGCGCCAGCAGCTTTCTAGCGGTCTCCGGGACCCAGTACTTC
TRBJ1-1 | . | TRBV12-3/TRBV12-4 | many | CASSLERENTEAFF | TGTGCCAGCAGTTTAGAACGGGAGAACACTGAAGCTTTCTTT
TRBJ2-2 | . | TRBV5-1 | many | CASRSDYLNTGELFF | TGCGCCAGCAGGTCGGACTACCTCAACACCGGGGAGCTGTTTTTT
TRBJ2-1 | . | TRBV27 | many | CASSFEGVPYNEQFF | TGTGCCAGCAGTTTTGAGGGGGTGCCCTACAATGAGCAGTTCTTC
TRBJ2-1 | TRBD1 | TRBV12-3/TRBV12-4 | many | CASTTRDSSYNEQFF | TGTGCCAGCACAACCCGGGACAGCTCCTACAATGAGCAGTTCTTC
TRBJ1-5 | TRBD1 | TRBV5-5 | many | CASSGDRGRKPQHF | TGTGCCAGCAGCGGGGACAGGGGACGAAAGCCCCAGCATTTT
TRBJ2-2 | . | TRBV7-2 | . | CASSSSPGPRTGELFF | TGTGCCAGCAGCTCATCCCCGGGCCCAAGAACCGGGGAGCTGTTTTTT
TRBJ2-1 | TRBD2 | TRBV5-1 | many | CASSLTSGREGYNEQFF | TGCGCCAGCAGCTTGACTAGCGGGAGAGAGGGGTACAATGAGCAGTTCTTC
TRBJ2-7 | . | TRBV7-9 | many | CASSLSGDYEQYF | TGTGCCAGCAGCCTCTCGGGGGACTACGAGCAGTACTTC
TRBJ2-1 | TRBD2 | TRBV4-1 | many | CASRTPGLAKNNEQFF | TGCGCCAGCAGGACCCCGGGACTAGCGAAGAACAATGAGCAGTTCTTC
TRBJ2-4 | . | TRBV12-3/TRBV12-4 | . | CASSPANKAKNIQYF | TGTGCCAGCAGTCCCGCAAACAAAGCCAAAAACATTCAGTACTTC
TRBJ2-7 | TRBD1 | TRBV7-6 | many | CASSRGTAYEQYF | TGTGCCAGCAGCCGAGGGACAGCTTACGAGCAGTACTTC
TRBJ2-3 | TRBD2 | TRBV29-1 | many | CSVGLAGGDTQYF | TGCAGCGTTGGACTAGCGGGAGGCGATACGCAGTATTTT
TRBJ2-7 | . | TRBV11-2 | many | CASSLNSAAPRYEQYF | TGTGCCAGCAGCTTAAACTCGGCAGCCCCAAGGTACGAGCAGTACTTC
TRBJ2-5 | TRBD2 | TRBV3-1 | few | CASSQVTSGSQETQYF | TGTGCCAGCAGCCAAGTGACTAGCGGGAGCCAAGAGACCCAGTACTTC
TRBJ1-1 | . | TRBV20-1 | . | CSALGGPGTEAFF | TGCAGTGCTCTCGGGGGCCCAGGGACTGAAGCTTTCTTT
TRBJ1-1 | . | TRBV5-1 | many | CASSLDGQDTEAFF | TGCGCCAGCAGCTTAGATGGGCAGGACACTGAAGCTTTCTTT
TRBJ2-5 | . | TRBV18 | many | CASSPAGTQETQYF | TGTGCCAGCTCACCTGCGGGAACCCAAGAGACCCAGTACTTC
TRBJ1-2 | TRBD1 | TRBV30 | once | CAWSAASGTGWGYTF | TGTGCCTGGAGTGCCGCGTCGGGGACAGGGTGGGGCTACACCTTC
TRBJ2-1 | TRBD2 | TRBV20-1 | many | CSARRAGVGNEQFF | TGCAGTGCTAGAAGGGCGGGAGTGGGTAATGAGCAGTTCTTC
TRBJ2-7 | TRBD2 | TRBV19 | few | CASSGTSGMAEQYF | TGTGCCAGTAGCGGGACTAGCGGGATGGCCGAGCAGTACTTC
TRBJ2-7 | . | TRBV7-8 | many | CASSPLSSVHEQYF | TGTGCCAGCAGCCCGCTTTCTAGCGTCCACGAGCAGTACTTC
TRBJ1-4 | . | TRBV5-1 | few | CASSFSLNEKLFF | TGCGCCAGCAGCTTTTCCCTCAATGAAAAACTGTTTTTT
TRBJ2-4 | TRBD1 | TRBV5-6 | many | CASSLETGGDHIQYF | TGTGCCTCCAGCTTGGAGACAGGGGGCGATCACATTCAGTACTTC
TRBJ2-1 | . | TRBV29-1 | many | CSVDRQWGQFF | TGCAGCGTTGACCGACAGTGGGGGCAGTTCTTC
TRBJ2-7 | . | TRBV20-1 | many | CSAGVTKYEQYF | TGCAGTGCAGGGGTAACGAAATACGAGCAGTACTTC
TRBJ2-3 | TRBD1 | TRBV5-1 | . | CASSLTGGLADTQYF | TGCGCCAGCAGCTTGACAGGGGGGTTGGCAGATACGCAGTATTTT
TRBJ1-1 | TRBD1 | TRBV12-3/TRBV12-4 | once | CASSERTGGGTEAFF | TGTGCCAGCAGTGAACGGACAGGGGGGGGCACTGAAGCTTTCTTT
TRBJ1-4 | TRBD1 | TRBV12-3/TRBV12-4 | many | CASSAGTGGKKLFF | TGTGCCAGCAGTGCCGGGACAGGGGGTAAAAAACTGTTTTTT
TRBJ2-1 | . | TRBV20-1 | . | CSASKTSSYNEQFF | TGCAGTGCTAGTAAGACTAGCTCCTACAATGAGCAGTTCTTC
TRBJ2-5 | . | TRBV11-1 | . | CASSPSKGPDVFIKTQYF | TGTGCCAGCAGCCCCTCGAAGGGACCCGATGTGTTCATAAAGACCCAGTACTTC
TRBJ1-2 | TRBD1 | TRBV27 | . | CASSLISSGGTSNYGYTF | TGTGCCAGCAGTTTAATTTCCTCAGGGGGCACCTCTAACTATGGCTACACCTTC
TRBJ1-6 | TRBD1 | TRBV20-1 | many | CSAPGTANSPLHF | TGCAGTGCACCCGGGACAGCTAATTCACCCCTCCACTTT
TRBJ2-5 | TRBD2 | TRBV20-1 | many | CSAIDRGGTSETQYF | TGCAGTGCTATCGACCGCGGGGGGACTTCAGAGACCCAGTACTTC
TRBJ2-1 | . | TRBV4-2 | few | CASSQDSGGSEQFF | TGTGCCAGCAGCCAAGATAGTGGGGGAAGTGAGCAGTTCTTC
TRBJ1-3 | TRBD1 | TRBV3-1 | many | CASSETGTGNTIYF | TGTGCCAGCAGCGAGACAGGGACTGGAAACACCATATATTTT
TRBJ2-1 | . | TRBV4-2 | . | CASSLDDMMNEQFF | TGTGCCAGCAGCCTGGACGATATGATGAATGAGCAGTTCTTC
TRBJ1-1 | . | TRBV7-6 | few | CASRPTGRDTEAFF | TGTGCCAGCAGGCCTACAGGGAGGGACACTGAAGCTTTCTTT
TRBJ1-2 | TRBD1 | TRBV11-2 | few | CASRGQSPGDYGYTF | TGTGCCAGCAGGGGACAGTCCCCGGGGGACTATGGCTACACCTTC
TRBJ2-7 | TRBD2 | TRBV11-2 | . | CASSLVSGIYEQYF | TGTGCCAGCAGCTTAGTGAGCGGGATCTACGAGCAGTACTTC
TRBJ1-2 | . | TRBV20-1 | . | CSANKNPTLRGGGYTF | TGCAGTGCTAACAAAAACCCCACCCTTCGGGGGGGTGGCTACACCTTC
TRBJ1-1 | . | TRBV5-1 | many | CASSLASVNDEAFF | TGCGCCAGCAGCTTGGCTTCTGTTAATGATGAAGCTTTCTTT